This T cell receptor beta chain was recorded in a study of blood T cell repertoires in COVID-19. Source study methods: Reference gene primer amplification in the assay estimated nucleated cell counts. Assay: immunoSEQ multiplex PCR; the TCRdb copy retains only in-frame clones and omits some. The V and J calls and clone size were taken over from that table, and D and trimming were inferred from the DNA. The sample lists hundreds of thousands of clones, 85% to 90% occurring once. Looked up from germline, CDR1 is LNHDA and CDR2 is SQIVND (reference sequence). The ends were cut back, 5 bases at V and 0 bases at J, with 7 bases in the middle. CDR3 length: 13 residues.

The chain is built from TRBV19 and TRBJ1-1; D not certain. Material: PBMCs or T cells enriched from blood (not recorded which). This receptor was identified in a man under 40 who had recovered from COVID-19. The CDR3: CASSELMNTEAFF. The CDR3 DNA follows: TGTGCCAGTAGTGAGCTCATGAACACTGAAGCTTTCTTT.